A single sample is the source of the 30 T cell receptor beta chains below, sequenced in a study of T cells after yellow fever vaccination. TCRdb used MiXCR to reprocess the 5' RACE reads, holding one entry per CDR3 protein. Among 200,000 to 300,000 distinct CDR3 sequences, 6% to 8% were seen once, and the ten largest hold around 1%. Sequencing was performed on CD4+ T cells sorted from PBMCs, taken on the day of the yellow fever booster vaccination. These receptors came from a man in his thirties or forties who received the YFV17D yellow fever vaccine.

The J gene is TRBJ1-1, the V gene TRBV19, with D unclear. This CDR3 is built from 15 residues. Trimming took 0 bases from V and 1 from J, leaving 9 bases between them. Germline CDR1 is LNHDA and CDR2 is SQIVND (reference sequence). Here the CDR3 reads CASSIERTSNTEAFF. CDR3 bases: TGTGCCAGTAGTATAGAGCGAACATCGAACACTGAAGCTTTCTTT.

This clonotype was counted many times. The genes are TRBV7-2 and TRBJ2-2; TRBD1 agrees at 8 bases. This CDR3 has 14 residues. V lost 5 bases, J lost 3 bases, and 2 bases stayed unmatched. Germline values: CDR1 SGHTA, CDR2 FQGNSA. The CDR3 is CASSLDRDTGELFF. As DNA, the CDR3 is TGTGCCAGCAGCCTGGACAGGGACACCGGGGAGCTGTTTTTT.

This clonotype appeared a few times. V and J are TRBV18 and TRBJ1-2, with 7 bases matching TRBD1. The CDR3 totals 14 residues. Looked up from germline, CDR1 is KGHSH and CDR2 is LQKENI. J lost 6 bases, V lost 3 bases, and 7 bases had no gene match. Here the CDR3 reads CASSPSTTGDGYTF. CDR3 DNA: TGTGCCAGCTCACCTTCTACCACAGGGGATGGCTACACCTTC.

The rearrangement uses TRBV6-5 and TRBJ1-5; 8 bases line up with TRBD1. Germline V gene data show CDR1 as MNHEY and CDR2 as SVGAGI. V lost 8 bases, J lost 7 bases, and 16 bases stayed unmatched. This CDR3 has 16 amino acids. The CDR3 reads CASHDSGTGGSQPQHF. The CDR3 DNA reads as TGTGCCAGCCACGATTCCGGGACAGGTGGGTCCCAGCCCCAGCATTTT.

This clonotype was seen more than once but under ten times. This chain joins TRBV28 and TRBJ2-1; 7 bases agree with TRBD2. Germline CDR1 MDHEN, CDR2 SYDVKM. The CDR3 has 15 amino acids. V lost 3 bases, J lost 4 bases, and 6 bases stayed unmatched. Here the CDR3 DNA reads TGTGCCAGCAGTTTGGTACTAGCGATGTACAATGAGCAGTTCTTC. Amino acids: CASSLVLAMYNEQFF.

This clonotype occurred many times. The chain carries TRBV5-1 and TRBJ2-7, with D possibly TRBD1 on 7 matching bases. The CDR3 spans 13 residues. V was trimmed by 4 bases and J by 7 bases, leaving 15 bases between them. Germline CDR1 and CDR2: SGHRS and YFSETQ. CDR3 amino acids: CASSLDRAGEQYF. CDR3 nucleotides: TGCGCCAGCAGCCTAGACAGGGCGGGGGAGCAGTACTTC.

This clonotype was found many times. The V call is TRBV6-1, the J call TRBJ2-7; D call uncertain. The CDR3 runs to 13 residues. The ends were cut back, 7 bases at V and 4 bases at J, with 14 bases in the middle. Per the germline V gene, CDR1 is MNHNS and CDR2 is SASEGT. CDR3 sequence: CASIQRKPYEQYF. The CDR3 DNA reads as TGTGCCAGCATACAAAGGAAGCCTTACGAGCAGTACTTC.

V and J are TRBV5-4 and TRBJ2-2, with D tentatively TRBD2 (5 bases). V was clipped by 4 bases and J by 5 bases, with 15 bases between them. The CDR3 length is 15 residues. From germline, CDR1 is SGHNT and CDR2 YYREEE (reference sequence). The CDR3 here is CASSGTGFRTGELFF. The CDR3 bases are TGTGCCAGCAGCGGAACGGGGTTTCGGACCGGGGAGCTGTTTTTT.

This clonotype was seen repeatedly, ten times or more. V is TRBV5-6 and J is TRBJ2-7, with D possibly TRBD2 on 6 matching bases. In germline, CDR1 is SGHDT, CDR2 YYEEEE. The CDR3 runs to 15 residues. V was pared by 0 bases and J by 6 bases, with 16 bases between. The CDR3 loop is CASSLERGKVSEQYF. In nucleotides, the CDR3 is TGTGCCAGCAGCTTGGAACGGGGGAAGGTCTCCGAGCAGTACTTC.

This clonotype occurred many times. This sequence joins TRBV5-1 and TRBJ2-5; D assignment may be TRBD1 or TRBD2 (5 bases each). The CDR3 sequence is 12 residues long. V lost 3 bases and J lost 5, with 8 bases in between. Germline values: CDR1 SGHRS, CDR2 YFSETQ. The CDR3 sequence: CASSSGRETQYF. For the CDR3, the DNA is TGCGCCAGCAGCTCGGGGCGGGAGACCCAGTACTTC.

The genes are TRBV7-2 and TRBJ2-3; 8 bases align to TRBD2. The CDR3 totals 17 residues. Per the germline V gene, CDR1 is SGHTA and CDR2 is FQGNSA. V was pared by 0 bases and J by 1 base, with 6 bases of the junction left unmatched. The CDR3 coding sequence is TGTGCCAGCAGCTTAGCCGTAGCGGGGAGGGGCACAGATACGCAGTATTTT. It is translated as CASSLAVAGRGTDTQYF.

This clonotype was observed a few times. The V gene is TRBV30, the J gene TRBJ1-2; 10 bases agree with TRBD1. Trimming cost V 7 bases and J 4 bases; bases outside gene matches: 9. Germline values: CDR1 GTSNPN, CDR2 SVGIG (reference sequence). The CDR3 is 14 amino acids. The chain's CDR3 is CASDRGGASYGYTF. CDR3 nucleotides: TGTGCCTCGGACAGGGGGGGGGCGTCCTATGGCTACACCTTC.

In its sample, this clonotype was seen many times. The chain couples TRBV5-1 to TRBJ2-1, with D perhaps TRBD1 (5 bases). The V gene lost 0 bases and the J gene lost 7 bases, with 11 bases spanning the gap. The CDR3 spans 14 residues. CDR1 and CDR2 from the germline V gene are SGHRS and YFSETQ. This CDR3 is CASSLGGNLNEQFF. In DNA, the CDR3 is TGCGCCAGCAGCTTGGGGGGCAACTTGAATGAGCAGTTCTTC.

V usage is TRBV12-3 or TRBV12-4 and J usage is TRBJ2-3; D ambiguous. The germline V and J ends were trimmed by 7 bases and 1 base, with 9 bases remaining between them. The CDR3 is 13 residues long. The CDR3 bases are TGTGCCAGCAACATATTAGGCACAGATACGCAGTATTTT. This sequence encodes CASNILGTDTQYF.

The chain carries TRBV29-1 and TRBJ2-5; D uncertain. The V gene lost 7 bases and the J gene lost 2 bases, with 14 bases spanning the gap. The CDR3 is made up of 13 amino acids. Germline CDR1 and CDR2: SQVTM and ANQGSEA. In nucleotides, the CDR3 is TGCAGCGCCCTCCGGTTGACTCAAGAGACCCAGTACTTC. Its translation: CSALRLTQETQYF.

This clonotype was seen many times. The chain couples TRBV24-1 to TRBJ2-3; 10 bases match TRBD1. With V trimmed by 4 bases and J by 3 bases, 3 bases remained unmatched. CDR3 size: 15 residues. The V gene's germline CDR1 is KGHDR and CDR2 SFDVKD. The CDR3, as DNA: TGTGCCACCAGTGACAGGACAGGGGGGACAGATACGCAGTATTTT. It codes for CATSDRTGGTDTQYF.

This clonotype was recorded many times. The chain combines TRBV29-1 with TRBJ2-1; no reliable D call. The CDR3 extends over 14 amino acids. The germline V and J ends were trimmed by 8 bases and 0 bases, with 14 bases remaining between them. CDR1 SQVTM and CDR2 ANQGSEA come from the germline V gene. CDR3 in amino acids: CSYSGPSSYNEQFF. The DNA of the CDR3 is TGCAGCTATTCCGGCCCGAGCTCCTACAATGAGCAGTTCTTC.

On this clonotype: An end of the junction differs from the germline gene, which may be a read error. This sequence joins TRBV28 and TRBJ2-1, with D uncertain. This CDR3 has 14 residues. Germline CDR1 is MDHEN and CDR2 is SYDVKM. Here the CDR3 reads CASIDLASHNEQFF. CDR3 nucleotide sequence: TGTGCCAGCATAGATTTAGCCTCCCACAATGAGCAGTTCTTC. Based on the CDR3 plus reference TRBV28 and TRBJ2-1, the full variable domain is DVKVTQSSRYLVKRTGEKVFLECVQDMDHENMFWYRQDPGLGLRLIYFSYDVKMKEKGDIPEGYSVSREKKERFSLILESASTNQTSMYLCASIDLASHNEQFFGPGTRLTVL.

This clonotype was picked up many times. CDR3 nucleotides: TGTGCCAGCAGCCCAGGGGGGACAGGGAAAGAGACCCAGTACTTC. Translation: CASSPGGTGKETQYF. The chain has TRBV9 and TRBJ2-5; the match to TRBD1 covers 9 bases. Germline V gives CDR1 SGDLS, CDR2 YYNGEE. V lost 4 bases to trimming and J lost 3 bases; unmatched junction nucleotides: 7. CDR3 length equals 15 residues.

This clonotype has a handful of counts. The chain has TRBV27 and TRBJ2-1; a weak D match, TRBD2 (5 bases). Deletions cut 2 bases from V and 6 bases from J, with 14 bases between. CDR1 and CDR2 (germline): MNHEY, SMNVEV (reference sequence). CDR3 size: 15 residues. In nucleotides, the CDR3 is TGTGCCAGCAGTTTAGGCGGGTCACCGCCCAATGAGCAGTTCTTC. The encoded protein is CASSLGGSPPNEQFF.

This clonotype was seen repeatedly, ten times or more. The gene calls are TRBV3-1 and TRBJ2-1; D perhaps matches TRBD1 (6 bases). Per germline, CDR1 LGHDT and CDR2 YNNKEL (reference sequence). The germline V and J ends were trimmed by 1 base and 3 bases, with 16 bases remaining between them. The CDR3 consists of 17 residues. In DNA form, the CDR3 reads TGTGCCAGCAGCCAAGTGGGGGCGGCGGGTAACTACAATGAGCAGTTCTTC. Its translation: CASSQVGAAGNYNEQFF.

Concerning this clonotype itself: A single base separates this from a much larger clone, so it may be a read error. Because it lacks the conserved phenylalanine or tryptophan at the end, this CDR3 is likely a read error. The chain joins TRBV2 to TRBJ2-7; 12 nucleotides align to TRBD2. Per germline, CDR1 SNHLY and CDR2 FYNNEI. The CDR3 loop spans 14 amino acids. J lost 4 bases, V lost 4 bases, and 2 bases had no gene match. CDR3 sequence (DNA): TGTGCCAGCAGTGCACTAGCGGGAGGATACGAGCAGTACTCC. Translating gives CASSALAGGYEQYS.

This clonotype occurred a few times. The chain combines TRBV19 with TRBJ1-3; D gene unclear. The V gene's germline CDR1 is LNHDA and CDR2 SQIVND (reference sequence). V dropped 3 bases and J dropped 0 bases, with 3 bases sitting between them. This CDR3 has 13 residues. CDR3 sequence reads: CASSISSGNTIYF. The CDR3 DNA sequence: TGTGCCAGTAGTATTTCCTCTGGAAACACCATATATTTT.

The chain joins TRBV7-6 to TRBJ1-1; tentatively, D is TRBD1 (5 bases). Germline V lookup: CDR1 SGHVS, CDR2 FNYEAQ. The CDR3 covers 15 residues. Trimming left V 1 base short and J 0 bases short, with 9 bases between. The DNA of the CDR3 is TGTGCCAGCAGCTTAGAGGCGGGGCTGAACACTGAAGCTTTCTTT. Translation gives CASSLEAGLNTEAFF.

This clonotype was seen repeatedly, ten times or more. The genes are TRBV19 and TRBJ1-2; D not resolved. V was pared by 0 bases and J by 0 bases, with 5 bases between. This CDR3 region has 14 residues. Germline CDR1 and CDR2: LNHDA and SQIVND (reference sequence). CDR3 protein: CASSIEKTNYGYTF. The CDR3 DNA follows: TGTGCCAGTAGTATAGAAAAGACTAACTATGGCTACACCTTC. Full variable domain (missing parts from reference TRBV19 and TRBJ1-2): DGGITQSPKYLFRKEGQNVTLSCEQNLNHDAMYWYRQDPGQGLRLIYYSQIVNDFQKGDIAEGYSVSREKKESFPLTVTSAQKNPTAFYLCASSIEKTNYGYTFGSGTRLTVV.

This clonotype was found a few times. The J gene is TRBJ2-1, the V gene TRBV7-2, with a possible D match to TRBD2 (5 bases). CDR3 size: 14 residues. From germline, CDR1 is SGHTA and CDR2 FQGNSA. Trimming cost V 2 bases and J 4 bases, with 9 bases left between them. DNA for the CDR3: TGTGCCAGCAGCTTACCGGGATTTTACAATGAGCAGTTCTTC. Translation: CASSLPGFYNEQFF.

This clonotype was picked up many times. The J gene is TRBJ1-2, the V gene TRBV20-1; D remains unclear. The ends were cut back, 6 bases at V and 8 bases at J, with 4 bases in the middle. The CDR3 is 8 amino acids. CDR1 DFQATT and CDR2 SNEGSKA come from the germline V gene (reference sequence). CDR3 coding DNA: TGCAGTGCCCCCGGCTACACCTTC. It encodes CSAPGYTF.

This chain joins TRBV7-3 and TRBJ2-5; weak D call: TRBD2 (5 bases). The V gene lost 2 bases and the J gene lost 5 bases, with 18 bases spanning the gap. This CDR3 has 16 amino acids. Germline CDR1 and CDR2: SGHTA and FQGTGA. CDR3 DNA sequence: TGTGCCAGCAGCTTATACGCTTCGGTAGCGACTGAGACCCAGTACTTC. Its protein product is CASSLYASVATETQYF.

This clonotype was seen many times. This chain uses TRBV29-1 with TRBJ2-7, with D perhaps assigned TRBD1 or TRBD2 (7 bases each). Germline V gene lookup returns CDR1 SQVTM and CDR2 ANQGSEA. The CDR3 is 14 residues long. Trimming shortened V by 4 bases and J by 3 bases, and 16 bases separated the two germline ends. For the CDR3, the DNA is TGCAGCGTTGGGGGGGGGACAGAAAACTACGAGCAGTACTTC. This translates into CSVGGGTENYEQYF.

This clonotype has at least ten counts. J is TRBJ2-1 and V is TRBV30; 13 bases map to TRBD2. Germline V CDR1 and CDR2: GTSNPN, SVGIG (reference sequence). The CDR3 consists of 15 residues. V was clipped by 4 bases and J by 7 bases; unmatched bases: 7. CDR3 loop: CAWTGLAGAKNEQFF. DNA of the CDR3: TGTGCCTGGACAGGACTAGCGGGAGCTAAGAATGAGCAGTTCTTC.